This is a list of T cell receptor beta chains from one sample in a study of OX40 agonist ivuxolimab in advanced cancers. The repertoire was sequenced with immunoSEQ multiplex PCR; TCRdb's copy has only in-frame clones and lacks some. The sample holds about 53,000 clones, 70% to 80% seen once. The sample was CD4+ or CD8+ T cells sorted from blood, taken in a trial of the OX40 agonist ivuxolimab. The receptors were gathered from an adult with an advanced solid tumor such as melanoma, head and neck, liver or kidney cancer. Both conserved end residues are part of each CDR3. Each record gives: CDR3 DNA, CDR3 protein, J gene, V gene, clone size, D gene. D genes are given only for firm matches. Only some rows state a clone size, as once, few, many or a class for expanded clones.

cdr3_nt: TGTGCCAGCAAGCGGGAGGGCAACACCGGGGAGCTGTTTTTT
cdr3_aa: CASKREGNTGELFF
j_call: TRBJ2-2
v_call: TRBV2
clone_size: .
d_call: TRBD2

cdr3_nt: TGTGCCAGTAGTATAACAGGCCGGAATCAGCCCCAGCATTTT
cdr3_aa: CASSITGRNQPQHF
j_call: TRBJ1-5
v_call: TRBV19
clone_size: .
d_call: .

cdr3_nt: TGTGCCATCAGCCCGGGACAGGGGGCAGATACGCAGTATTTT
cdr3_aa: CAISPGQGADTQYF
j_call: TRBJ2-3
v_call: TRBV10-3
clone_size: .
d_call: TRBD1

cdr3_nt: TGTGCCAGCAGCGGAACCGGGGGACTAGCGGGAGGACGAACCTACAATGAGCAGTTCTTC
cdr3_aa: CASSGTGGLAGGRTYNEQFF
j_call: TRBJ2-1
v_call: TRBV2
clone_size: few
d_call: TRBD2

cdr3_nt: TGTGCCATCCAACCCCGTCGGAGCTCCTACGAGCAGTACTTC
cdr3_aa: CAIQPRRSSYEQYF
j_call: TRBJ2-7
v_call: TRBV21-1
clone_size: .
d_call: .

cdr3_nt: TGTGCCACCAGGACGAGGGTGGGCTCCTACGAGCAGTACTTC
cdr3_aa: CATRTRVGSYEQYF
j_call: TRBJ2-7
v_call: TRBV19
clone_size: .
d_call: .

cdr3_nt: TGCGCCAGCAGCCAAACAGGGACCAGCACAGATACGCAGTATTTT
cdr3_aa: CASSQTGTSTDTQYF
j_call: TRBJ2-3
v_call: TRBV5-1
clone_size: .
d_call: .

cdr3_nt: TGTGCCATCAGCACCGGGACTAGCGGCACAGATACGCAGTATTTT
cdr3_aa: CAISTGTSGTDTQYF
j_call: TRBJ2-3
v_call: TRBV10-3
clone_size: .
d_call: TRBD2

cdr3_nt: TGTGCCAGCAGCTTAAGCCCTCTTAATTCACCCCTCCACTTT
cdr3_aa: CASSLSPLNSPLHF
j_call: TRBJ1-6
v_call: TRBV7-3
clone_size: .
d_call: .

cdr3_nt: TGCGCCACCCTGGGCCTCTCTAACTATGGCTACACCTTC
cdr3_aa: CATLGLSNYGYTF
j_call: TRBJ1-2
v_call: TRBV4-1
clone_size: few
d_call: .

cdr3_nt: TGTGCCAGTAGTCCCTCTCATTACAGGGCCTGGGGAGATACGCAGTATTTT
cdr3_aa: CASSPSHYRAWGDTQYF
j_call: TRBJ2-3
v_call: TRBV19
clone_size: .
d_call: .

cdr3_nt: TGTGCCAGCAGCCCGCGGTACAGGGGGGATACGCAGTATTTT
cdr3_aa: CASSPRYRGDTQYF
j_call: TRBJ2-3
v_call: TRBV9
clone_size: .
d_call: TRBD1

cdr3_nt: TGCGCCAGCAGCTTTAAAGGACAGGACGGGCACGAGCAGTACTTC
cdr3_aa: CASSFKGQDGHEQYF
j_call: TRBJ2-7
v_call: TRBV5-1
clone_size: .
d_call: TRBD1

cdr3_nt: TGTGCCAGCAGCCCGGGACGCACTTACGAGCAGTACTTC
cdr3_aa: CASSPGRTYEQYF
j_call: TRBJ2-7
v_call: TRBV7-3
clone_size: once
d_call: .

cdr3_nt: TGTGCCATCGGGAATGACGGTGACATGAACACTGAAGCTTTCTTT
cdr3_aa: CAIGNDGDMNTEAFF
j_call: TRBJ1-1
v_call: TRBV10-3
clone_size: few
d_call: .

cdr3_nt: TGCAGCGTTAGTCCTAGCGGGAGGGCCTACGAGCAGTACTTC
cdr3_aa: CSVSPSGRAYEQYF
j_call: TRBJ2-7
v_call: TRBV29-1
clone_size: .
d_call: TRBD2

cdr3_nt: TGTGCCAGCTCACAAGGCCTATACAATGAGCAGTTCTTC
cdr3_aa: CASSQGLYNEQFF
j_call: TRBJ2-1
v_call: TRBV18
clone_size: .
d_call: .

cdr3_nt: TGTGCCAGCAGCTTGGGCGGACTAGCGGGGGATTCCGGGGAGCTGTTTTTT
cdr3_aa: CASSLGGLAGDSGELFF
j_call: TRBJ2-2
v_call: TRBV5-4
clone_size: few
d_call: TRBD2

cdr3_nt: TGTGCCAGTAGCCAGACGGGCGGGGGCGCCGACTATGGCTACACCTTC
cdr3_aa: CASSQTGGGADYGYTF
j_call: TRBJ1-2
v_call: TRBV19
clone_size: .
d_call: .

cdr3_nt: TGTGCCAGCAGCTCCTCGTTGAATCCTAGGAACACTGAAGCTTTCTTT
cdr3_aa: CASSSSLNPRNTEAFF
j_call: TRBJ1-1
v_call: TRBV11-3
clone_size: .
d_call: .

cdr3_nt: TGTGCCAGCAGCTTCCAGGGAAACTATGGCTACACCTTC
cdr3_aa: CASSFQGNYGYTF
j_call: TRBJ1-2
v_call: TRBV5-6
clone_size: .
d_call: .

cdr3_nt: TGCGCCAGCAGCTCGATGACTGAAAATGAGCAGTTCTTC
cdr3_aa: CASSSMTENEQFF
j_call: TRBJ2-1
v_call: TRBV5-1
clone_size: .
d_call: .